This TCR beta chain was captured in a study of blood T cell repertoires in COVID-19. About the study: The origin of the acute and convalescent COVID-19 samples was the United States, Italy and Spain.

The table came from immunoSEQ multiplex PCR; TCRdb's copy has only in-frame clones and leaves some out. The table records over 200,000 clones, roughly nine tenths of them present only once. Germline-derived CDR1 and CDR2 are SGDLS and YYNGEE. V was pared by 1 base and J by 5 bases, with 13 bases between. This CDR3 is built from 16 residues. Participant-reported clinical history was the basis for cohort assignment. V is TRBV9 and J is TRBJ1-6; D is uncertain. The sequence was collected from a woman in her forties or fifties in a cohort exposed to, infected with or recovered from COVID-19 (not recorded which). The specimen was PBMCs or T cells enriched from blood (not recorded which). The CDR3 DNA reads TGTGCCAGCAGCGTATATATACCCTCGGATAATTCACCCCTCCACTTT. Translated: CASSVYIPSDNSPLHF.